The clone carrying this T cell receptor beta chain was observed once. No antigen is known for it. Researchers ran the PCR with 60 Vbeta and 13 Jbeta primers. Here immunoSEQ multiplex PCR was the method, and the copy in TCRdb shows in-frame clones only, minus some. The data contain 140,000 to 150,000 clones, roughly four fifths of them singletons. This specimen belongs to a study of cytomegalovirus exposure and HLA in healthy donors. The CDR3 runs 15 residues. The ends were cut back, 0 bases at V and 1 base at J, with 6 bases in the middle. Germline V gene sequence: CDR1 ENHRY, CDR2 SYGVKD. Study results and caveats: Sequencing likely caused a cluster of highly shared sequence variants.

The sequenced sample consisted of PBMCs. This TCR was recovered from a woman aged 55 to 70 in good health and CMV-seropositive. The V gene is TRBV10-3, the J gene TRBJ2-2; D possibly corresponds to TRBD2 (5 bases). Here the CDR3 reads CAISESEGNTGELFF. CDR3 nucleotides: TGTGCCATCAGTGAGTCCGAGGGGAACACCGGGGAGCTGTTTTTT.